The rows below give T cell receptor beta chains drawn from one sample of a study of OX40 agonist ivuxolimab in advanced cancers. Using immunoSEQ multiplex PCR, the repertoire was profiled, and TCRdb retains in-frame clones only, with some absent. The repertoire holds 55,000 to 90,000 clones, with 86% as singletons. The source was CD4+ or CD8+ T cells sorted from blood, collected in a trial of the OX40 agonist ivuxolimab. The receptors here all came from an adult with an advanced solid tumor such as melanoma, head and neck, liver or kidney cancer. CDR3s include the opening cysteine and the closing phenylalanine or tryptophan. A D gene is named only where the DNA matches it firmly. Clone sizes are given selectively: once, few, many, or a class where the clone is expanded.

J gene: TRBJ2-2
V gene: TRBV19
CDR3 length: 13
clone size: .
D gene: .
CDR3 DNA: TGTGCCAGTACAAATCCGAACACCGGGGAGCTGTTTTTT
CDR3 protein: CASTNPNTGELFF

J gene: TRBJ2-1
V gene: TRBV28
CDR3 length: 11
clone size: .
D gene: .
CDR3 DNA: TGTGCCAGCCGTAAGGCGGGAGAGCAGTTCTTC
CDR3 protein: CASRKAGEQFF

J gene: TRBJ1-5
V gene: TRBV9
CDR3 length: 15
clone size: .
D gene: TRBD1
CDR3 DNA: TGTGCCAGCAGCGTAGCAGGACAGGGGAGTCAGCCCCAGCATTTT
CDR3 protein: CASSVAGQGSQPQHF

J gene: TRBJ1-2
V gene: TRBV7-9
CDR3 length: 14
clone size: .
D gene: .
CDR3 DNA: TGTGCCAGCAGGAGGTTGGGCTCTAACTATGGCTACACCTTC
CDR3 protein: CASRRLGSNYGYTF

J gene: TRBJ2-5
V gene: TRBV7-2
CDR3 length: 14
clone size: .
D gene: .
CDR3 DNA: TGTGCCAGCAGCTTGGCGGGGGCCGGGAAGTCCCAGTACTTC
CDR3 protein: CASSLAGAGKSQYF

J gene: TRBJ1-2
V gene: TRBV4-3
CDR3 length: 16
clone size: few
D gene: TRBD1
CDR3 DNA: TGCGCCAGCAGCCCAGAGTCGTACAGGGGGATATATGGCTACACCTTC
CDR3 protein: CASSPESYRGIYGYTF

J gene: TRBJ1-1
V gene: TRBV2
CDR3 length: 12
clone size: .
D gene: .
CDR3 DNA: TGTGCCAGCCAACTTACGAACACTGAAGCTTTCTTT
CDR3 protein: CASQLTNTEAFF

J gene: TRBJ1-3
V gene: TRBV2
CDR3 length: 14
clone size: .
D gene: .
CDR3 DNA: TGTGCCAGCAGTCCCCGGGACACTGGAAACACCATATATTTT
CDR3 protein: CASSPRDTGNTIYF

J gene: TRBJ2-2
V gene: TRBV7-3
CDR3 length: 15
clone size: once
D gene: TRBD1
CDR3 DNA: TGTGCCAGCAGTCGCGGACAGGGTGCCCCCGGGGAGCTGTTTTTT
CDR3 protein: CASSRGQGAPGELFF

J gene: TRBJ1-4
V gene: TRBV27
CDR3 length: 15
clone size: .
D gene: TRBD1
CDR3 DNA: TGTGCCAGCAGTTTGTCTCGGGACAGCCATGAAAAACTGTTTTTT
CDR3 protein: CASSLSRDSHEKLFF

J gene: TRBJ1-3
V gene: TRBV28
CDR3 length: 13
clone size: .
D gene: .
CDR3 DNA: TGTGCCAGCAGTTTTTGGCAAGGAAACACCATATATTTT
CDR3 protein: CASSFWQGNTIYF

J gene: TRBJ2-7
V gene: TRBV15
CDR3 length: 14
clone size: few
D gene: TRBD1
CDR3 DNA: TGTGCCACCAGCAGAGGGGACAGTTCCTACGAGCAGTACTTC
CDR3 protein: CATSRGDSSYEQYF

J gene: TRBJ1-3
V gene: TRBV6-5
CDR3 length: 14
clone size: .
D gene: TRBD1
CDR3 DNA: TGTGCCAGCAGTTCAGGGGGCGCCGGAAACACCATATATTTT
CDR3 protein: CASSSGGAGNTIYF

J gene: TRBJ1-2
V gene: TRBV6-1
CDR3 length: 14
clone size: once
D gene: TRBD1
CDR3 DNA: TGTGCCAGCAGACCGACAGGGGGCGGTTATGGCTACACCTTC
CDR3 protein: CASRPTGGGYGYTF

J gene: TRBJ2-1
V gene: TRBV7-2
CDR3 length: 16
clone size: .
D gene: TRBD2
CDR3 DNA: TGTGCCAGCAGCCGCCGACTAGCGGGTCTATACAATGAGCAGTTCTTC
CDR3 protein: CASSRRLAGLYNEQFF

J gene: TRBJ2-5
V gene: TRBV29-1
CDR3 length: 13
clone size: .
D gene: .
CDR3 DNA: TGCAGCGCGATATCTCCAGGGGAAGAGACCCAGTACTTC
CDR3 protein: CSAISPGEETQYF

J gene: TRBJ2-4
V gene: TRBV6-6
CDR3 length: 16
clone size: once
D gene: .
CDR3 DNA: TGTGCCAGCAGTACCTCAGCGAATACAGGTTCAAACATTCAGTACTTC
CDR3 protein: CASSTSANTGSNIQYF

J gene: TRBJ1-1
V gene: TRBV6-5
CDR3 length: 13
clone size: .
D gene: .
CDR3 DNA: TGTGCCAGCAGTTATAACAGGGAGGCTGAAGCTTTCTTT
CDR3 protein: CASSYNREAEAFF

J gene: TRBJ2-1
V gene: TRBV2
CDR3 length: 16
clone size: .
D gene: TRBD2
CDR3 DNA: TGTGCCAGCAGTGAAGCAGGCGGGGGGAACTACAATGAGCAGTTCTTC
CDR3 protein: CASSEAGGGNYNEQFF

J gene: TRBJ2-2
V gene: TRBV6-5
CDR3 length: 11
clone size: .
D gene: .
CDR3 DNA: TGTGCCAGCAGTACAGCTGGGGAGCTGTTTTTT
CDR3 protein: CASSTAGELFF

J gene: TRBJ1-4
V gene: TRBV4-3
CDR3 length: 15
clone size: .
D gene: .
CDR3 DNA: TGCGCCAGCAGCCTTGCTCGAGGTCGAAGTGAAAAACTGTTTTTT
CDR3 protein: CASSLARGRSEKLFF

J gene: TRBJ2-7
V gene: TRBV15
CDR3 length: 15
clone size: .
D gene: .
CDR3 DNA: TGTGCCACCAGCAGAGATAGAGGGTCTGCCTACGAGCAGTACTTC
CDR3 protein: CATSRDRGSAYEQYF

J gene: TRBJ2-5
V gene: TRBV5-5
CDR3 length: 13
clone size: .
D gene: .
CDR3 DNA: TGTGCCAGCAGCTTCGGCCTGGAGGAGACCCAGTACTTC
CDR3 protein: CASSFGLEETQYF

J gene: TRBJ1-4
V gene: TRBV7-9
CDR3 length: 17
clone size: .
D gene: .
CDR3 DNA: TGTGCCAGCAGCCCCGCGGGGGCGGGCGGATGGGGGGAAAAACTGTTTTTT
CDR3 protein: CASSPAGAGGWGEKLFF

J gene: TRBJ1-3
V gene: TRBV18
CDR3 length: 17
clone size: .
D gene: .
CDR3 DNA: TGTGCCAGCTCACCAAACAGGGCGTCCTATTCTGGAAACACCATATATTTT
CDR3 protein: CASSPNRASYSGNTIYF

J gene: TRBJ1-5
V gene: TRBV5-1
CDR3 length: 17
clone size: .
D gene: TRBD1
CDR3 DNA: TGCGCCAGCAGCTTTACAGGGGATCGGGCGAGCAATCAGCCCCAGCATTTT
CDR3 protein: CASSFTGDRASNQPQHF

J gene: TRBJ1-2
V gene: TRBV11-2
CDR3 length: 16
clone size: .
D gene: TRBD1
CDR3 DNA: TGTGCCAGCAGCCTCCAGAAGGGACAGGGTATCTATGGCTACACCTTC
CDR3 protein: CASSLQKGQGIYGYTF

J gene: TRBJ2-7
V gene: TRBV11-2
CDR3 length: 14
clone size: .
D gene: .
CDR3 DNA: TGTGCCAGCAGCTTAGATGGGACGGGCTACGAGCAGTACTTC
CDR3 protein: CASSLDGTGYEQYF

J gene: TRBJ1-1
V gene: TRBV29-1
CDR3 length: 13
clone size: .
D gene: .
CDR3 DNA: TGCAGCGTTGAAAAGGAGGCTAACACTGAAGCTTTCTTT
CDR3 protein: CSVEKEANTEAFF

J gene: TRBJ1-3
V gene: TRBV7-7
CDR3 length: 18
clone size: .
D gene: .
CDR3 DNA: TGTGCCAGCAGCTTAGCAGGGAGTGGGGTCTTTTCTGGAAACACCATATATTTT
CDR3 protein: CASSLAGSGVFSGNTIYF

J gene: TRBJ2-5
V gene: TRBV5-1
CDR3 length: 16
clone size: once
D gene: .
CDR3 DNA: TGCGCCAGCAGCTTGCAAGGCCAGGCCAGGGGAGAGACCCAGTACTTC
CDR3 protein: CASSLQGQARGETQYF

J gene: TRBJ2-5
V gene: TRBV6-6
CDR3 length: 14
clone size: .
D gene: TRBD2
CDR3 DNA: TGTGCCAGCAGTCTCGGGGGGGCCGGGGAGACCCAGTACTTC
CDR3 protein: CASSLGGAGETQYF

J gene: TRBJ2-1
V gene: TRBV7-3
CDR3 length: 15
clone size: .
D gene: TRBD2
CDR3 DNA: TGTGCCAGCAGCTCATATTCCGGGACTAGCGGGGAGCAGTTCTTC
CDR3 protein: CASSSYSGTSGEQFF

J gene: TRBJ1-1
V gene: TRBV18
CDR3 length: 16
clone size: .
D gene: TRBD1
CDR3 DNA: TGTGCCAGCTCACCACCCTCCTCCAGGGGGGGGACTGAAGCTTTCTTT
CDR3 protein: CASSPPSSRGGTEAFF

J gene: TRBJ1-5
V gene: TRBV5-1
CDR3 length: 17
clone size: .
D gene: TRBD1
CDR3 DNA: TGCGCCAGCAGCCCGGGACAGGGGGGACTCGCGAGTCAGCCCCAGCATTTT
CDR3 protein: CASSPGQGGLASQPQHF

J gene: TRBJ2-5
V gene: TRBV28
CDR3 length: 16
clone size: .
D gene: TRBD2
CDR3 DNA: TGTGCCAGCAGGCTAGCGGGGGGGCTATACCAAGAGACCCAGTACTTC
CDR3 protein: CASRLAGGLYQETQYF

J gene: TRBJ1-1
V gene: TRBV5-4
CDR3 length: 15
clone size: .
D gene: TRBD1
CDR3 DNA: TGTGCCAGCAGCTTGGGACAGGGGGGTTACACTGAAGCTTTCTTT
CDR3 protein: CASSLGQGGYTEAFF

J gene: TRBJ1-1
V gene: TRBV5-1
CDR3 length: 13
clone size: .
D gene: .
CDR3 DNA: TGCGCCAGCAGCTTTGGGTACGGCACTGAAGCTTTCTTT
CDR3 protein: CASSFGYGTEAFF

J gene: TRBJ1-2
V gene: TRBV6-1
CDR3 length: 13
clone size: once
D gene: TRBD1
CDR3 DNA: TGTGCCAGCAGTGCTCAGGGGGATGATGGCTACACCTTC
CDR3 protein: CASSAQGDDGYTF

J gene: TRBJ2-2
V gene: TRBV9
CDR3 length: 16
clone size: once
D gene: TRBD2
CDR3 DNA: TGTGCCAGCAGCGCCGGACTAGCGGGGGGAACCGGGGAGCTGTTTTTT
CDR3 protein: CASSAGLAGGTGELFF

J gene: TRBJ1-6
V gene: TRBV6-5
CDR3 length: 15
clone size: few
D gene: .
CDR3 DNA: TGTGCCAGCAGTTACGACGGGGACCCCTTATCACCCCTCCACTTT
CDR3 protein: CASSYDGDPLSPLHF

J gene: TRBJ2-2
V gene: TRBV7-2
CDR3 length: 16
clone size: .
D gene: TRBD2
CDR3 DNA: TGTGCCAGCAGCCGCCCCGCTAGCGGACTTACCGGGGAGCTGTTTTTT
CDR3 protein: CASSRPASGLTGELFF

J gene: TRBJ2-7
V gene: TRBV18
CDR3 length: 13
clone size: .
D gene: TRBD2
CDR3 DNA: TGTGCCAGCTCAGGGCGGGGGGAATACGAGCAGTACTTC
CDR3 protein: CASSGRGEYEQYF

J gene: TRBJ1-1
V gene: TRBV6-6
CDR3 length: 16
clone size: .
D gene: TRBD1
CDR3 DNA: TGTGCCAGCAGCCATACGCGGACAGGCCTGAACACTGAAGCTTTCTTT
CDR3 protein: CASSHTRTGLNTEAFF

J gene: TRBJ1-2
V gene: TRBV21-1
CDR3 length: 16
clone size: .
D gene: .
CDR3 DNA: TGTGCCAGCAGCGCCCAAAGGAAGGACTCTAGCTATGGCTACACCTTC
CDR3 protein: CASSAQRKDSSYGYTF

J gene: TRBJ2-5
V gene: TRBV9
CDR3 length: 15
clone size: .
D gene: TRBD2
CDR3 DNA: TGTGCCAGCAGCGTAGACGGACTAGGCGTAGAGACCCAGTACTTC
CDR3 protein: CASSVDGLGVETQYF

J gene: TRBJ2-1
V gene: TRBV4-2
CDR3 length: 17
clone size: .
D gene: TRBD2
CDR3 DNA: TGTGCCAGCAGCCAAGTCCCAGCGGGGGGGTTCCACAATGAGCAGTTCTTC
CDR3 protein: CASSQVPAGGFHNEQFF

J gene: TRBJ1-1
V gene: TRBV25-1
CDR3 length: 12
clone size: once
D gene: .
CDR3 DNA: TGTGCCAGCAGGGAGATGAACACTGAAGCTTTCTTT
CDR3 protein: CASREMNTEAFF

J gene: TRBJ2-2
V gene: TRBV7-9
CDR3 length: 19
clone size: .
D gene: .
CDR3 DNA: TGTGCCAGCAGCTTTCGTGGCCCGGGGATTCGGGCGAACACCGGGGAGCTGTTTTTT
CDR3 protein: CASSFRGPGIRANTGELFF

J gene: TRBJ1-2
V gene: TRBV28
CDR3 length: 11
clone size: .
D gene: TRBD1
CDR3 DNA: TGTGCCAGCAGTTGGACAGGGGGCCTCACCTTC
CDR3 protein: CASSWTGGLTF

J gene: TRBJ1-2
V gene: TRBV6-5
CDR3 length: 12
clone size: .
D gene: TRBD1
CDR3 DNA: TGTGCCAGCAGGGACAGGGGTGGCGGCTACACCTTC
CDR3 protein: CASRDRGGGYTF

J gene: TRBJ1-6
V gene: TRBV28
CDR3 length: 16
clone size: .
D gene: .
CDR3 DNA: TGTGCCAGCAGTTTGACCGACAGACCCGATAATTCACCCCTCCACTTT
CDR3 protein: CASSLTDRPDNSPLHF

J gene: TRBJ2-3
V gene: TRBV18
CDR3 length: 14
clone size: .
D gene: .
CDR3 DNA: TGTGCCAGCTCACGCGGACAGAGCACAGATACGCAGTATTTT
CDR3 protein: CASSRGQSTDTQYF